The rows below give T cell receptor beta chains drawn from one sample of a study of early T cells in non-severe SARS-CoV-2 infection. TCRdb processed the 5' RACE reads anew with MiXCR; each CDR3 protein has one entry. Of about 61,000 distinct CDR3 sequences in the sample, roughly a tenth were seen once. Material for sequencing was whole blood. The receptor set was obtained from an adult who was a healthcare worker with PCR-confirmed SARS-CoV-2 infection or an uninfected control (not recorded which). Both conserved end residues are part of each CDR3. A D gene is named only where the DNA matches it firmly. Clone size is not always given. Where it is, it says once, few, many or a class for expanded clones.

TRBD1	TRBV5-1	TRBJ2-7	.	CASSFGQGKKSYEQYF	TGCGCCAGCAGCTTTGGACAGGGGAAGAAATCCTACGAGCAGTACTTC
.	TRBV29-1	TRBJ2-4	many	CSCRQGTKDIQYF	TGCAGCTGCCGACAGGGGACTAAAGACATTCAGTACTTC
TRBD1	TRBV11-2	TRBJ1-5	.	CASSPRTGFNQPQHF	TGTGCCAGCAGCCCGAGGACAGGATTTAATCAGCCCCAGCATTTT
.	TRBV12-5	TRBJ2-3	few	CASALMGVSTDTQYF	TGTGCTAGTGCCTTGATGGGGGTTAGCACAGATACGCAGTATTTT
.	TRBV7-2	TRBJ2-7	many	CASSPGPYKGAYEQYF	TGTGCCAGCAGCCCGGGACCGTATAAAGGAGCCTACGAGCAGTACTTC
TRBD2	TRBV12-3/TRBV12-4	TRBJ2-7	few	CASSLGGTSLSEQYF	TGTGCCAGCAGTTTAGGGGGGACTAGTCTCTCCGAGCAGTACTTC
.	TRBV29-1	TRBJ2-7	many	CSVGDGPYEQYF	TGCAGCGTGGGGGACGGGCCCTACGAGCAGTACTTC
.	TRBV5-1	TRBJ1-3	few	CASSLAGYGNTIYF	TGCGCCAGCAGCTTGGCGGGCTACGGAAACACCATATATTTT
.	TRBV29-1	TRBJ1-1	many	CSVEVGGLNTEAFF	TGCAGCGTTGAAGTAGGTGGGCTGAACACTGAAGCTTTCTTT
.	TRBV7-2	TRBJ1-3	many	CASSLESGALSGNTIYF	TGTGCCAGCAGCTTAGAGTCAGGGGCACTCTCTGGAAACACCATATATTTT
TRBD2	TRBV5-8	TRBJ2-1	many	CASSLTAGGNEQFF	TGTGCCAGCAGCTTGACAGCGGGGGGGAATGAGCAGTTCTTC
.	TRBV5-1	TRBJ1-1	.	CASSTTALNTEAFF	TGCGCCAGCAGCACGACAGCGTTGAACACTGAAGCTTTCTTT
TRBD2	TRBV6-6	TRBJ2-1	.	CASSYGQAGGKNEQFF	TGTGCCAGCAGTTACGGGCAAGCGGGGGGGAAAAATGAGCAGTTCTTC
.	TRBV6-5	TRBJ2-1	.	CASSYFRGASYNEQFF	TGTGCCAGCAGTTACTTTCGGGGGGCCTCCTACAATGAGCAGTTCTTC
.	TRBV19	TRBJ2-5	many	CASRLARGETQYF	TGTGCCAGTAGACTGGCAAGGGGAGAGACCCAGTACTTC
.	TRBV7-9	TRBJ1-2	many	CASSGGQGIYGYTF	TGTGCCAGCAGCGGAGGTCAGGGAATCTATGGCTACACCTTC
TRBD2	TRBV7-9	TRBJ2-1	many	CASSSRTSGTNNEQFF	TGTGCCAGCAGCTCCCGGACTAGCGGGACCAACAATGAGCAGTTCTTC
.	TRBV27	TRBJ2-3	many	CASIPLGLGDTQYF	TGTGCCAGCATTCCTCTAGGGTTAGGAGATACGCAGTATTTT
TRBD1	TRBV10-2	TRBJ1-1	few	CASRTGLQGNTEAFF	TGCGCCAGCCGGACAGGACTACAGGGAAACACTGAAGCTTTCTTT
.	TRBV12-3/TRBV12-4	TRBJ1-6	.	CASSFGGNSPLHF	TGTGCCAGCAGTTTTGGGGGAAATTCACCCCTCCACTTT
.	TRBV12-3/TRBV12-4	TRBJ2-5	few	CASSLIGRGQKGETQYF	TGTGCCAGCAGTTTAATAGGGCGGGGCCAAAAGGGGGAGACCCAGTACTTC
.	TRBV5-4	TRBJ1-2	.	CASSRQGPTNYGYTF	TGTGCCAGCAGTCGACAAGGCCCGACTAACTATGGCTACACCTTC
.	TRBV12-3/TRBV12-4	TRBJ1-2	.	CASSAAGEGYTF	TGTGCCAGCAGTGCCGCCGGTGAGGGCTACACCTTC
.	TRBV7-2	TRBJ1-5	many	CASSLAGLGGQPQHF	TGTGCCAGCAGCTTAGCCGGGCTGGGCGGTCAGCCCCAGCATTTT
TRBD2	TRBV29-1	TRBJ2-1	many	CSVEGPSGGADNEQFF	TGCAGCGTTGAAGGGCCTAGCGGGGGGGCAGACAATGAGCAGTTCTTC
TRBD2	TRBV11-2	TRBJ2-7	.	CASRRPGLAKTKADEQYF	TGTGCCAGCAGGCGACCGGGACTAGCAAAAACCAAGGCGGACGAGCAGTACTTC
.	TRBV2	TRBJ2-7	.	CASSEAYEQYF	TGTGCCAGCAGTGAGGCCTACGAGCAGTACTTC
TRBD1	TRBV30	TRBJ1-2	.	CAWSTPRTGYYGYTF	TGTGCCTGGAGCACACCTAGGACAGGGTACTATGGCTACACCTTC
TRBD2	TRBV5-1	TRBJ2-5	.	CASSARTSGVRAGETQYF	TGCGCCAGCAGCGCCCGGACTAGCGGGGTAAGGGCCGGAGAGACCCAGTACTTC
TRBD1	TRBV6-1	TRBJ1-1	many	CASSEQGGFTEAFF	TGTGCCAGCAGTGAACAGGGGGGCTTCACTGAAGCTTTCTTT
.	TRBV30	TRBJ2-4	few	CAWSVLLAKNIQYF	TGTGCCTGGAGTGTACTCCTAGCCAAAAACATTCAGTACTTC
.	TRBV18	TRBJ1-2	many	CASSPRGGKPGQPNYGYTF	TGTGCCAGCTCACCCAGAGGGGGAAAACCGGGACAACCTAACTATGGCTACACCTTC
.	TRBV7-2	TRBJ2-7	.	CASSWDGFSYEQYF	TGTGCCAGCAGCTGGGACGGATTCTCCTACGAGCAGTACTTC
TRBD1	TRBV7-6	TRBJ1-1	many	CASSFGTGNTEAFF	TGTGCCAGCAGCTTCGGGACAGGGAACACTGAAGCTTTCTTT
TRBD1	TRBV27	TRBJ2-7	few	CASSPGQMFGEQYF	TGTGCCAGTTCTCCGGGACAGATGTTTGGCGAGCAGTACTTC
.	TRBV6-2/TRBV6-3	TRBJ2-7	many	CASSWGLTSSYF	TGTGCCAGCAGTTGGGGGTTAACCTCGTCGTACTTC
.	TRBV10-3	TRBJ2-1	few	CAISEPGRPGYEQFF	TGTGCCATCAGTGAGCCAGGTAGACCTGGGTATGAGCAGTTCTTC
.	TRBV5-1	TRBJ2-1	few	CASSPDSYNEQFF	TGCGCCAGCAGCCCTGACAGTTACAATGAGCAGTTCTTC
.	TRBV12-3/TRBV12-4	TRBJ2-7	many	CASSPRGGISYEQYF	TGTGCCAGCAGCCCCCGTGGCGGAATCTCCTACGAGCAGTACTTC
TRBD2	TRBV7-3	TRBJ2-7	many	CASSPGGGYEQYF	TGTGCCAGCAGCCCCGGGGGGGGGTACGAGCAGTACTTC
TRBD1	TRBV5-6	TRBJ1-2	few	CASRPGQLAGYTF	TGTGCCAGCAGGCCGGGACAGCTGGCCGGCTACACCTTC
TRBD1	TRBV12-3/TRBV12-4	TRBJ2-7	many	CASSLGRTGGNYEQYF	TGTGCCAGCAGTTTGGGAAGGACAGGGGGGAACTACGAGCAGTACTTC
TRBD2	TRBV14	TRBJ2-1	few	CASSQDWLAGPSSYNEQFF	TGTGCCAGCAGCCAAGATTGGCTAGCGGGGCCGAGCTCCTACAATGAGCAGTTCTTC
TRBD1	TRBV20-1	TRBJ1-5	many	CSARAGGVYSNQPQHF	TGCAGTGCTAGGGCAGGGGGAGTATATAGCAATCAGCCCCAGCATTTT
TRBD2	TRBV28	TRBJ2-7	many	CASSSGRGTYEQYF	TGTGCCAGCAGTTCGGGGCGGGGGACCTACGAGCAGTACTTC
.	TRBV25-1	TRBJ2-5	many	CASSEQGQYEETQYF	TGTGCCAGCAGTGAACAGGGGCAGTATGAGGAGACCCAGTACTTC
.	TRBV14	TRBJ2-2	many	CASRPNGDAGELFF	TGTGCCAGCCGACCGAATGGAGACGCCGGGGAGCTGTTTTTT
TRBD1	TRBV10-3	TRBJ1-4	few	CATRTGGEKLFF	TGTGCCACACGCACAGGGGGTGAAAAACTGTTTTTT
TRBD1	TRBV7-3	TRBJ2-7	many	CASSFWAYTDRGLNYEQYF	TGTGCCAGCAGCTTTTGGGCATATACGGACAGGGGACTTAACTACGAGCAGTACTTC
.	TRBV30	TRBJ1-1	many	CAWIRLMNTEAFF	TGTGCCTGGATCCGGCTAATGAACACTGAAGCTTTCTTT
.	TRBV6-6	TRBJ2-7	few	CASRQGTYEQYF	TGTGCCAGCAGACAGGGTACCTACGAGCAGTACTTC
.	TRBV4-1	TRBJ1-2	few	CASSHDNDGYTF	TGCGCCAGCAGCCATGACAACGATGGCTACACCTTC
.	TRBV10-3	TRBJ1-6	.	CAISGSGFAPLHF	TGTGCCATCAGTGGTTCAGGGTTCGCACCCCTCCACTTT
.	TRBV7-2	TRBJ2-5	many	CASSLGTGQSQETQYF	TGTGCCAGCAGCTTAGGGACTGGCCAATCCCAAGAGACCCAGTACTTC
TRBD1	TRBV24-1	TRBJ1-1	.	CATSQGADTEAFF	TGTGCCACCAGCCAGGGGGCTGACACTGAAGCTTTCTTT
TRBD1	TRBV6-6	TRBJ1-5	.	CASSYWDREHQPQHF	TGTGCCAGCAGTTACTGGGACAGGGAGCATCAGCCCCAGCATTTT
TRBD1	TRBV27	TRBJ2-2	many	CASSPTRTGENTGELFF	TGTGCCAGCAGCCCAACTCGGACAGGGGAGAACACCGGGGAGCTGTTTTTT